The entry that follows covers one TCR beta chain sequence. There are a few counts of this clonotype. Its antigen remains unidentified. No base-level quality is on record; no much larger clone is a single base apart. The sample belongs to a study of blood T cells in healthy people across ages (dated by TCRdb to between 2015 and 2017). In the study overall: In model experiments, template switching captured about one uniquely barcoded TCR beta cDNA molecule for every two T cells. The donors were split into four age groups: young (average about 16 years), middle-aged (about 40), aged (about 62) and long-lived (approximately 80). For two donors (one aged 18 to 30 and one aged 80 or older), the study analyzed two additional independent replicas of 1 million unique cDNA reads from the same blood draw. Donors of different ages were randomly distributed across sequencing lanes to avoid experimental bias. Age-related changes in TCR beta repertoire diversity were measured in the study by deep sequencing normalized with unique cDNA molecular identifiers.

The CDR3 measures 13 amino acids from cysteine to phenylalanine. Of the read, only the CDR3 DNA is kept; its 39 bases are in frame from base 1. According to the germline V gene (reference sequence), CDR1 reads DFQATT and CDR2 reads SNEGSKA. V and J are truncated by 3 bases and 3 bases respectively, leaving an intervening sequence of 11 bases. Systemically healthy Caucasian individuals from Russia, 39 in total and aged about 6 to 95 years, were included as donors. Each donor gave roughly 11 milliliters of peripheral blood, drawn into EDTA-treated Vacutainer tubes. Ficoll-Paque density-gradient centrifugation was used to isolate PBMCs, with at least 7 million obtained per sample. Total RNA was extracted from PBMCs with Trizol reagent, with at least 6 micrograms obtained per sample. The percentages of naive CD45RAhigh/CD27high T cells were determined by flow cytometry on a PBMC aliquot from every donor.

The investigation overall reported the following: Compared with the aged group, more naive CD4+ T cells, fewer expanded clones and increased TCR diversity were shown by the long-lived group, suggesting age selection. Observed TCR beta diversity per million T cells fell roughly linearly with age, and a significant reduction was already apparent by age roughly 40. Because donor CMV infection status was unknown, age-related changes in expanded clonotypes were potentially confounded. Bulk unsorted PBMC profiling prevented conclusive comparison of naive and antigen-experienced compartments. Estimates of total diversity based on one million sequenced T cells were considered lower bounds and underestimates. There was a strong correlation between observed TCR beta diversity and the percentage of naive T cells measured by flow cytometry.

Libraries were constructed by 5' RACE. The second PCR ran for about 7 to 11 cycles and used a J-beta primer mix along with a sample-barcoded 5' primer. A template-switch 5' adaptor carrying 12 random nucleotides introduced a unique molecular identifier onto each TCR beta cDNA molecule. At least 3 million CDR3-containing paired-end reads were obtained from each sample. First-strand cDNA was synthesized from all RNA with the Mint cDNA synthesis kit, primed by a TRBC-specific oligonucleotide. After uracil-DNA glycosylase treatment, a first 18-cycle PCR used universal primers M1SS and BC2_uni_R on all cDNA. Turning to the authors' computational methods: Each sample was normalized by randomly selecting 1 million high-quality reads, each carrying a distinct molecular identifier. Instead of being binned into consensus sequences, reads with shared molecular identifiers were discarded. MiTCR, with a Q25 quality threshold and the strictest error-elimination algorithm, was used for CDR3 identification, clonotype clustering and error correction. A nonparametric unseen species model with Euler transformation was used to estimate lower-bound total TCR beta diversity. The public reads were run again by TCRdb, first through fastp at Q25 and then through MiXCR, and only productive beta chains were kept. Identical CDR3 protein sequences are pooled into one entry, listed with their most common genes and DNA. Clone size and V and J calls follow TCRdb, not the original study. This sample has approximately 2,000,000 distinct CDR3 sequences in its table, and around 42% of those were observed once. 23% of the sample is taken by the ten largest.

The clonotype was recovered from a human donor in good health. Source material: blood. This chain is built from TRBV20-1 and TRBJ1-1; a tentative D call is TRBD1 (5 bases match). The CDR3 corresponds to CSASSGGDTEAFF. The DNA sequence is as follows: TGCAGTGCTAGTTCGGGGGGTGACACTGAAGCTTTCTTT.